This is a list of T cell receptor beta chains from one sample in a study of blood T cell repertoires in COVID-19. Clones were read by immunoSEQ multiplex PCR, and TCRdb kept only the in-frame ones, dropping some. The table records roughly 400,000 clones, 80% to 90% of them present only once. The sample comprised PBMCs or T cells enriched from blood (not recorded which). These receptors were taken from a young man who had recovered from COVID-19. Each CDR3 is given with its conserved first and last residue. Each record gives: V gene, D gene, J gene, CDR3 protein. A D gene is named only where the DNA matches it firmly.

>TRBV5-1|TRBD1|TRBJ2-4
CASTGTGVDIQYF
>TRBV18|-|TRBJ1-2
CASSLGTTLYGYTF
>TRBV3-1/TRBV3-2|TRBD1|TRBJ2-1
CASSQDPGQVNNEQFF
>TRBV9|-|TRBJ1-1
CASSTSEGGAFF
>TRBV2|TRBD1|TRBJ2-1
CASSPQGESSYNEQFF
>TRBV24-1|TRBD1|TRBJ1-5
CATSDTSGGPSEPQHF
>TRBV15|-|TRBJ2-3
CATSMGLRTDTQYF
>TRBV4-1|-|TRBJ1-6
CASSPDRDNSPLHF
>TRBV9|-|TRBJ2-6
CASSVAQGASGANVLTF
>TRBV27|-|TRBJ1-2
CASSLQANYGYTF
>TRBV7-9|TRBD1|TRBJ1-1
CASSAPNGQDTEAFF
>TRBV9|-|TRBJ1-4
CASSRTGGEKLFF
>TRBV19|-|TRBJ1-2
CASQVGWSSGGYTF
>TRBV28|TRBD1|TRBJ2-7
CASRAGGTGTTHEQYF
>TRBV4-1|TRBD2|TRBJ2-7
CASSQVPKTNPGLGSYEQYF
>TRBV23-1|-|TRBJ2-1
CASSLEVVDSYNEQFF
>TRBV5-1|-|TRBJ2-1
CASSSLGGPHNEQFF
>TRBV19|TRBD2|TRBJ2-2
CASSTRTSGRLNTGELFF
>TRBV28|-|TRBJ2-7
CASAYGYYEQYF
>TRBV6-5|-|TRBJ1-5
CASSSIQGLNQPQHF
>TRBV4-2|TRBD1|TRBJ2-7
CASSGPGQGIYEQYF
>TRBV11-2|TRBD2|TRBJ2-3
CASSPVAGGSTDTQYF
>TRBV11-2|-|TRBJ1-3
CASSLRSGMRGRAGNTIYF
>TRBV4-1|TRBD2|TRBJ2-3
CASSQDVGLMDTQYF
>TRBV24-1|-|TRBJ1-1
CATSDLPGNTEAFF
>TRBV11-2|-|TRBJ2-7
CASSLGVISYEQYF
>TRBV18|TRBD1|TRBJ1-2
CASSHGGQGNYGYTF
>TRBV30|TRBD2|TRBJ2-1
CAWSDRGRRYEQFF
>TRBV4-1|TRBD2|TRBJ2-1
CASSQVASGRVNEQFF
>TRBV6-1|TRBD1|TRBJ1-1
CASSDRGRLTEAFF
>TRBV3-1/TRBV3-2|-|TRBJ1-1
CASGRGGSNTEAFF
>TRBV4-1|TRBD2|TRBJ2-3
CASSLRTSGTLAGGTDTQYF